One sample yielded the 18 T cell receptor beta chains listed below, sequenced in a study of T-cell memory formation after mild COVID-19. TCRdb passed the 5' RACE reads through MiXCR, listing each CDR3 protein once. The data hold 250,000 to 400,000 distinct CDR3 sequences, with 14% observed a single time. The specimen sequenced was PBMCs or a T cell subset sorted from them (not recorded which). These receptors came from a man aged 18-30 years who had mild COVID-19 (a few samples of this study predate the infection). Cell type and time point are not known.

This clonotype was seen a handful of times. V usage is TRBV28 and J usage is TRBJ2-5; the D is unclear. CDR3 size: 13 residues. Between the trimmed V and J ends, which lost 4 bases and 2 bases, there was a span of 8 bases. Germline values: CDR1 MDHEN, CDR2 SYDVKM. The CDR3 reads CASSSGSQETQYF. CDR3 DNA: TGTGCCAGCAGTTCCGGGTCTCAAGAGACCCAGTACTTC.

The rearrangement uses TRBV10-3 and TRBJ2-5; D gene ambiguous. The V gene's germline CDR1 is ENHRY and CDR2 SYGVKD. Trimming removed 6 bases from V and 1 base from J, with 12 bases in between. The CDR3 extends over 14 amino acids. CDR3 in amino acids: CAISEAGFQETQYF. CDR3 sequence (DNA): TGTGCCATCAGCGAGGCCGGGTTCCAAGAGACCCAGTACTTC.

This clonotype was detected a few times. The CDR3 DNA reads as TGCGCCAGCAGCCTTTACAGGGTCGGAGAGACCCAGTACTTC. The encoded protein is CASSLYRVGETQYF. J is TRBJ2-5 and V is TRBV5-1; a possible D gene is TRBD1 (6 bases). Trimming took off 4 bases at V and 4 bases at J, with 14 bases between the two ends. There are 14 residues in the CDR3. CDR1 and CDR2 (germline): SGHRS, YFSETQ.

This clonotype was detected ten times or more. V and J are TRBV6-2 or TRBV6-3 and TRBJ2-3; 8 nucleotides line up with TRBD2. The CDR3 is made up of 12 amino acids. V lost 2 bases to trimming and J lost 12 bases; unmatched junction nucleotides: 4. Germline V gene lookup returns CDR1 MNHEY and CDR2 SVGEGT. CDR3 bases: TGTGCCAGCAGTTACGCGGGGGGCGAACAGTATTTT. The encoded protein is CASSYAGGEQYF.

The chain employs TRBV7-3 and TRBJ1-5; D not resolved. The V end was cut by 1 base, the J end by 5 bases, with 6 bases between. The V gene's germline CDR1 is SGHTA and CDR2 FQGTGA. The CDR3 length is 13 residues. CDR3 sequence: CASSLMAHQPQHF. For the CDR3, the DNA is TGTGCCAGCAGCTTAATGGCCCATCAGCCCCAGCATTTT.

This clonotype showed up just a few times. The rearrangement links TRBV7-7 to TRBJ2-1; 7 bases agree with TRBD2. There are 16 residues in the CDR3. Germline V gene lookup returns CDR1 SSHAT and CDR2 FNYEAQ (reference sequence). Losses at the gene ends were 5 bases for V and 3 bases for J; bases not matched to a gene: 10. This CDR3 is CASSASGVHLYNEQFF. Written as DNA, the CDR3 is TGTGCCAGCAGCGCGAGCGGGGTACACCTCTACAATGAGCAGTTCTTC.

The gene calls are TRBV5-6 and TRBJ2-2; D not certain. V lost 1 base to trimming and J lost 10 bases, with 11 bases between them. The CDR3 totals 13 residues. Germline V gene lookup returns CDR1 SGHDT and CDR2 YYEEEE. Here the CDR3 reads CASSLPFSSELFF. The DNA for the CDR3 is TGTGCCAGCAGCTTGCCGTTTTCCTCGGAGCTGTTTTTT.

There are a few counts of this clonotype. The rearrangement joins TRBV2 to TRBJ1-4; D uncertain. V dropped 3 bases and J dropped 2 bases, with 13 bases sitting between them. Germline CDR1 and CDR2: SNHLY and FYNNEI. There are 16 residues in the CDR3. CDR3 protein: CASSDLGTATNEKLFF. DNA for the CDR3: TGTGCCAGCAGTGACCTAGGAACAGCGACTAATGAAAAACTGTTTTTT. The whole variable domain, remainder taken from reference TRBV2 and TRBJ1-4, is EPEVTQTPSHQVTQMGQEVILRCVPISNHLYFYWYRQILGQKVEFLVSFYNNEISEKSEIFDDQFSVERPDGSNFTLKIRSTKLEDSAMYFCASSDLGTATNEKLFFGSGTQLSVL.

In DNA, the CDR3 is TGTGCCAGCAGCCAAGATACCGACGGGGACGAGCAGTACTTC. Encoded protein: CASSQDTDGDEQYF. The chain carries TRBV3-1 and TRBJ2-7, with a tentative D call TRBD2 (5 bases). There are 14 residues in the CDR3. CDR1 is LGHDT, CDR2 YNNKEL, per germline (reference sequence). The ends were cut back, 0 bases at V and 5 bases at J, with 11 bases in the middle.

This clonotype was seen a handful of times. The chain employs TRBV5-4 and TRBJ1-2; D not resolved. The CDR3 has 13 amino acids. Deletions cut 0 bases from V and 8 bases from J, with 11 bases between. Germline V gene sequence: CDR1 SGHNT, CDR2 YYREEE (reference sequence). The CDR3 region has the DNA TGTGCCAGCAGCTTGGTGTTAGGGCGAGGCTACACCTTC. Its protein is CASSLVLGRGYTF.

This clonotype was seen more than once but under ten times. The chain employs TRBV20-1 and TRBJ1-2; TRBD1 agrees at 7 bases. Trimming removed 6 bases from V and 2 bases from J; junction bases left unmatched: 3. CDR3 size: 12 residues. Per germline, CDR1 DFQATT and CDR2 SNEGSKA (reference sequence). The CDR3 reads CSALTGNYGYTF. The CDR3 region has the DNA TGCAGTGCCCTGACAGGGAACTATGGCTACACCTTC.

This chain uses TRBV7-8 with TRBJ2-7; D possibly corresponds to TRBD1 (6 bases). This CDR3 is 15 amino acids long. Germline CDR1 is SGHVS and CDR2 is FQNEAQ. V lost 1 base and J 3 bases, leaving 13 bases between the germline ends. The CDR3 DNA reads TGTGCCAGCAGCTTAGGGACAGCGCTCTACTACGAGCAGTACGTC. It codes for CASSLGTALYYEQYV.

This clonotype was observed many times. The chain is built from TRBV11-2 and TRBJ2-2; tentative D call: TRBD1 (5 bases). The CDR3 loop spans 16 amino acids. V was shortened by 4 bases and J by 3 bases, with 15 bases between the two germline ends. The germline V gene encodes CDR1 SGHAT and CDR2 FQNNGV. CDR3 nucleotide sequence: TGTGCCAGCAGCTCCCATAGGGGTCGGCACACCGGGGAGCTGTTTTTT. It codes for CASSSHRGRHTGELFF.

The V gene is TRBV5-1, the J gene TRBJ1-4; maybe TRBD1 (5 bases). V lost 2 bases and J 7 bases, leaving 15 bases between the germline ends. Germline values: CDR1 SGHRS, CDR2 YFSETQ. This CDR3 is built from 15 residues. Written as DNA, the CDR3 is TGCGCCAGCAGCTTACAGGCCGGGTTCGGTGAAAAACTGTTTTTT. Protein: CASSLQAGFGEKLFF.

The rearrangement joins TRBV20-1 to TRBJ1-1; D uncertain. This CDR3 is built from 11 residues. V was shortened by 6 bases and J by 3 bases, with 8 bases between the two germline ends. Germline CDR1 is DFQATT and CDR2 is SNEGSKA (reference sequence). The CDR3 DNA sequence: TGCAGTGCCCGGATGGACACTGAAGCTTTCTTT. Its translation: CSARMDTEAFF.

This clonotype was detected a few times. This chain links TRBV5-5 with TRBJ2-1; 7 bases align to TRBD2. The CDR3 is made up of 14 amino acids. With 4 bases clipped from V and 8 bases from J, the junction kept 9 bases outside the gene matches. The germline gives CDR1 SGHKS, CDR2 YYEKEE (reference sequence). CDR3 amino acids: CASSPVTSIHEQFF. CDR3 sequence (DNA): TGTGCCAGCAGCCCCGTGACTAGCATCCATGAGCAGTTCTTC. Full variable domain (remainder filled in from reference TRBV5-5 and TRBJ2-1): DAGVTQSPTHLIKTRGQQVTLRCSPISGHKSVSWYQQVLGQGPQFIFQYYEKEERGRGNFPDRFSARQFPNYSSELNVNALLLGDSALYLCASSPVTSIHEQFFGPGTRLTVL.

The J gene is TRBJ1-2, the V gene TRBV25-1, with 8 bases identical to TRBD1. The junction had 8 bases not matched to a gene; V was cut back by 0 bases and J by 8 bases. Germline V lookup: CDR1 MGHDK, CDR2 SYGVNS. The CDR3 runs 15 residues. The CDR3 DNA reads TGTGCCAGCAGTGAATATATAGGACAGGGCGGAGGCTACACCTTC. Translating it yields CASSEYIGQGGGYTF.

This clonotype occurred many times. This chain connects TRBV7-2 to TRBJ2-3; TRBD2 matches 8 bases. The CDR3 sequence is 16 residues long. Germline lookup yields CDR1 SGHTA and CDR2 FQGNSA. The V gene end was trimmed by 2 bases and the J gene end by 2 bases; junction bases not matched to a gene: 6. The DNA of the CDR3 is TGTGCCAGCAGCTTACAAGGGACTAGGGCCACAGATACGCAGTATTTT. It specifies CASSLQGTRATDTQYF.